The next 6 T cell receptor beta chains were all read from a single sample in a study of PD-L1 blockade in urothelial cancer. Noted time point: pretreatment peripheral blood. TCRdb keeps only in-frame clones here, not all; method: immunoSEQ multiplex PCR. The data show about 52,000 clones, about 75% seen once. Here the sequenced sample was PBMCs, taken around atezolizumab (anti-PD-L1) treatment. The origin of the receptors is a man aged 65 to 79 with urothelial cancer.

The chain combines TRBV7-2 with TRBJ2-3; possibly TRBD2 for D (6 bases). The CDR3 has 14 residues. The germline gives CDR1 SGHTA, CDR2 FQGNSA. Trimming removed 1 base from V and 2 bases from J, with 7 bases in between. CDR3 in DNA: TGTGCCAGCAGCTTAGGGGACTCCACAGATACGCAGTATTTT. This gives the protein CASSLGDSTDTQYF.

This clone was detected only once. The rearrangement uses TRBV4-1 and TRBJ1-2; 7 nucleotides match TRBD1. The CDR3 has 14 amino acids. The junction had 7 bases not matched to a gene; V was cut back by 5 bases and J by 4 bases. Germline CDR1 is MGHRA and CDR2 is YSYEKL. For the CDR3, the DNA is TGCGCCAGCAGCTACCCGACAGGGTCCTATGGCTACACCTTC. Amino acid sequence: CASSYPTGSYGYTF.

CDR3 DNA: TGTGCCAGCAGCCCTATAGCGGGAGATTCCAATGAGCAGTTCTTC. As protein: CASSPIAGDSNEQFF. The chain links TRBV28 to TRBJ2-1; 9 bases are shared with TRBD2. Germline V gene lookup returns CDR1 MDHEN and CDR2 SYDVKM. The CDR3 runs to 15 residues. Unmatched junction bases numbered 9, after V lost 6 bases and J lost 6 bases.

The chain combines TRBV5-4 with TRBJ2-5; 15 bases line up with TRBD2. The CDR3 runs to 16 residues. Per germline, CDR1 SGHNT and CDR2 YYREEE (reference sequence). V dropped 0 bases and J dropped 5; count of bases not matched to a gene: 2. The CDR3 DNA reads as TGTGCCAGCAGCTTGGGGACTAGCGGGAGGGGGGAGACCCAGTACTTC. Translating gives CASSLGTSGRGETQYF.

This clone was found once. The chain links TRBV28 to TRBJ1-3; TRBD1 agrees at 12 bases. The CDR3 contains 16 residues. Looked up from germline, CDR1 is MDHEN and CDR2 is SYDVKM. After removal of 5 bases from V and 6 bases from J, the junction contained 8 bases not matched to a gene. The CDR3: CASSLSGTGGSNTIYF. For the CDR3, the DNA is TGTGCCAGCAGTCTTTCCGGGACAGGGGGCTCAAACACCATATATTTT.

J is TRBJ2-3 and V is TRBV4-1; no definite D call. CDR1 is MGHRA and CDR2 is YSYEKL in the germline V gene. Trimming cost V 3 bases and J 1 base, with 17 bases left between them. The CDR3 spans 17 residues. CDR3 loop: CASSQLPSLRGTDTQYF. For the CDR3, the DNA is TGCGCCAGCAGCCAGCTTCCGTCCCTCCGGGGCACAGATACGCAGTATTTT.